The following is a TCR beta chain sequence with its context. Its specificity is not known. This CDR3 spans 17 amino acids. The V end lost 2 bases, the J end lost 5 bases, and 18 bases lay between the germline ends. CDR1 is SGHTA, CDR2 FQGTGA, per germline. PCR used 60 Vbeta primers and 13 Jbeta primers. Method: immunoSEQ multiplex PCR; TCRdb's copy keeps in-frame clones and lacks some. This sample's table reports 180,000 or so clones. This entry is derived from a study of cytomegalovirus exposure and HLA in healthy donors. Notes on the study in general: In a later analysis, across HLA loci, associated TCR counts were highest for DRB1, lowest for HLA-C. It has been reported that TCR beta sequences accurately predicted the HLA-A and HLA-B alleles of most subjects.

The TCR sequence derives from a boy aged 5-17 years in good health and CMV-seronegative. V and J are TRBV7-3 and TRBJ2-2; tentative D call: TRBD2 (6 bases). The sample consisted of PBMCs. The CDR3, as DNA: TGTGCCAGCAGCTTATCCCCGGGGGTCCCGAGAACCGGGGAGCTGTTTTTT. Its protein product is CASSLSPGVPRTGELFF.